Below, 6 T cell receptor beta chains from the same sample are listed, as sequenced in a study of ipilimumab plus nivolumab after autologous stem cell transplantation. Sequencing used immunoSEQ multiplex PCR; TCRdb keeps in-frame clones, though not all of them. The table lists about 16,000 clones, about 81% of them singletons. Source: PBMCs, taken in a trial of ipilimumab plus nivolumab as post-transplant consolidation. Every receptor here comes from a male donor with diffuse large B-cell lymphoma.

The CDR3 protein is CASSLSHPRVYEQYF. For the CDR3, the DNA is TGTGCCAGCAGTTTATCACACCCCAGGGTTTACGAGCAGTACTTC. This sequence joins TRBV27 and TRBJ2-7; maybe TRBD1 (5 bases). CDR1 MNHEY and CDR2 SMNVEV come from the germline V gene (reference sequence). With 0 bases removed from V and 4 bases from J, the gap between germline ends came to 13 bases. The CDR3 contains 15 residues.

The chain uses TRBV12-2 and TRBJ2-7; the D call in the table, TRBD1, was not verified against the DNA. TRBV12-2 is deemed a pseudogene. There are 15 residues in the CDR3. The CDR3, as DNA: TGTGCAAGTCGCCAGACAGGGGGGGAGGGTTGCGAGCAGTACTTC. Protein sequence: CASRQTGGEGCEQYF.

This chain connects TRBV2 to TRBJ2-2; a weak D match, TRBD2 (6 bases). V lost 1 base and J lost 5, with 11 bases in between. CDR1 SNHLY and CDR2 FYNNEI come from the germline V gene. CDR3 length: 15 amino acids. The CDR3, as DNA: TGTGCCAGCAGTGAAGGTCTAGCGTTAACCGGGGAGCTGTTTTTT. Amino acids: CASSEGLALTGELFF.

The chain couples TRBV6-1 to TRBJ2-5; D is uncertain. There are 14 residues in the CDR3. V dropped 7 bases and J dropped 0 bases, with 12 bases sitting between them. Germline V gene sequence: CDR1 MNHNS, CDR2 SASEGT. CDR3 sequence reads: CASNWVGYQETQYF. The DNA of the CDR3 is TGTGCCAGCAATTGGGTAGGGTACCAAGAGACCCAGTACTTC.

About this clone itself: Other DNA sequences of this sample code for an identical CDR3. The rearrangement uses TRBV6-5 and TRBJ2-1, with D unresolved. The CDR3 has 14 amino acids. V was trimmed by 0 bases and J by 0 bases, leaving 3 bases between them. The V gene's germline CDR1 is MNHEY and CDR2 SVGAGI. CDR3 sequence (DNA): TGTGCCAGCAGTTACTCAGGCTCCTACAATGAGCAGTTCTTC. Translating gives CASSYSGSYNEQFF.

The chain couples TRBV7-2 to TRBJ1-2; 8 bases fit TRBD1. The junction had 12 bases not matched to a gene; V was cut back by 5 bases and J by 7 bases. The length of the CDR3 is 15 residues. Per germline, CDR1 SGHTA and CDR2 FQGNSA. The CDR3 reads CASSLTGGQTSGYTF. Here the CDR3 DNA reads TGTGCCAGCAGCCTTACAGGGGGGCAAACGAGTGGCTACACCTTC.